This TCR beta chain was captured in a study of T-cell reconstitution after alpha-beta-depleted transplantation in children. Whole-study findings and limits: T-cell counts and diversity at one year post-transplant came mainly from newly produced T cells. Reportedly, alpha-beta T cells present about two months post-transplant originated from several hundred expanded clones of graft origin.

This clonotype was counted only a few times. Its antigen is currently unknown. The ends were cut back, 3 bases at V and 6 bases at J, with 11 bases in the middle. Germline CDR1 is KGHSH and CDR2 is LQKENI. The CDR3 is 13 amino acids. Preparation of the TCRbeta library was carried out with unique molecular identifiers. MiXCR was run by TCRdb on the PCR reads, yielding one entry per CDR3 protein. The data contain about 830,000 distinct CDR3 sequences, around 15% of them seen just once; the ten biggest clones take up just under 5%. The J gene is TRBJ1-1, the V gene TRBV18; TRBD1 is a possible D gene (5 bases). The TCR was taken from a male patient aged 10 to 17 who had a stem cell transplant for acute lymphoblastic leukemia, so the T cells may come from the graft donor. The sample consisted of PBMCs, mostly from graft donor cells, taken 360 days after TCRalphabeta/CD19-depleted stem cell transplant. CDR3 in DNA: TGTGCCAGCTCACCTTCGAGGGACGCTGAAGCTTTCTTT. Protein product: CASSPSRDAEAFF.